The 17 T cell receptor beta chains listed next were all sequenced from one sample in a study of siplizumab effects on memory and regulatory T cells. TCRdb's table, derived via immunoSEQ multiplex PCR, lists solely in-frame clones and lacks some. The table records about 72,000 clones, about 90% of them present only once. Sequenced input: CD8+ T cells sorted from blood. The receptors come from a human donor in good health.

This chain joins TRBV7-9 and TRBJ2-2; no definite D call. Trimming shortened V by 10 bases and J by 2 bases, and 11 bases separated the two germline ends. The CDR3 is made up of 13 amino acids. Germline V CDR1 and CDR2: SEHNR, FQNEAQ (reference sequence). This CDR3 reads CATTWENTGELFF. The CDR3 nucleotides are TGTGCCACCACCTGGGAAAACACCGGGGAGCTGTTTTTT.

This clone is a singleton in its sample. The chain couples TRBV5-4 to TRBJ1-2; D is uncertain. This CDR3 is 16 amino acids long. Germline lookup yields CDR1 SGHNT and CDR2 YYREEE (reference sequence). V lost 0 bases and J lost 2, with 14 bases in between. The DNA of the CDR3 is TGTGCCAGCAGCTTGGGGCTAGGGAGCGCCAACTATGGCTACACCTTC. Translated: CASSLGLGSANYGYTF.

This chain links TRBV19 with TRBJ2-1; D call uncertain. The V end lost 5 bases, the J end lost 1 base, and 15 bases lay between the germline ends. Germline CDR1 LNHDA, CDR2 SQIVND (reference sequence). This CDR3 comprises 16 residues. The CDR3: CASSGSHAPSYNEQFF. CDR3 bases: TGTGCCAGTAGTGGGTCCCACGCTCCATCCTACAATGAGCAGTTCTTC.

The rearrangement links TRBV29-1 to TRBJ2-1; D might be TRBD1 (5 bases). The CDR3 runs 11 residues. Germline V gene sequence: CDR1 SQVTM, CDR2 ANQGSEA. Trimming took off 7 bases at V and 6 bases at J, with 10 bases between the two ends. The CDR3 DNA follows: TGCAGCGCGTCGACAGTCAATGAGCAGTTCTTC. Amino acids: CSASTVNEQFF.

This clone came up a few times. The genes are TRBV19 and TRBJ1-1, with 7 bases identical to TRBD1. The J segment lost 10 bases and the V segment lost 7 bases, leaving 6 bases of the junction unmatched. Germline V CDR1 and CDR2: LNHDA, SQIVND (reference sequence). This CDR3 contains 11 residues. CDR3: CASKTGVLAFF. DNA of the CDR3: TGTGCCAGTAAAACAGGGGTTTTAGCTTTCTTT.

The chain uses TRBV29-1 and TRBJ1-2; maybe TRBD1 (6 bases). V dropped 6 bases and J dropped 3 bases, with 23 bases sitting between them. Germline V gene data show CDR1 as SQVTM and CDR2 as ANQGSEA. The CDR3 runs 16 residues. CDR3 coding DNA: TGCAGCGTCCGGGGGGAATCAGGGGCGGGGTACTATGGCTACACCTTC. Its protein product is CSVRGESGAGYYGYTF.

The rearrangement joins TRBV14 to TRBJ2-7; D unclear. CDR1 is SGHDN, CDR2 FVKESK, per germline. This CDR3 is 13 amino acids long. The V end was cut by 0 bases, the J end by 7 bases, with 10 bases between. The CDR3 DNA follows: TGTGCCAGCAGCCAAGATCTGGGGTGGGAGCAGTACTTC. Translation gives CASSQDLGWEQYF.

The V and J genes are TRBV27 and TRBJ2-7, with D unresolved. There are 13 residues in the CDR3. Germline assignment: CDR1 MNHEY and CDR2 SMNVEV (reference sequence). Trimming pared 0 bases from V and 1 base from J, leaving 4 bases between. The CDR3 sequence: CASSLSASYEQYF. In nucleotides, the CDR3 is TGTGCCAGCAGTTTATCGGCGTCCTACGAGCAGTACTTC.

The chain recombines TRBV4-1 with TRBJ2-7, with TRBD2 matching over 7 bases. From germline, CDR1 is MGHRA and CDR2 YSYEKL. Losses at the gene ends were 1 base for V and 0 bases for J; bases not matched to a gene: 3. The CDR3 has 15 amino acids. The CDR3 bases are TGCGCCAGCAGCCAAGTGGGAGGGCCCTCCTACGAGCAGTACTTC. Translation gives CASSQVGGPSYEQYF.

The CDR3 protein is CASSSDGPEAFF. The CDR3 coding sequence is TGTGCCAGCAGCTCGGACGGCCCTGAAGCTTTCTTT. The chain is built from TRBV7-9 and TRBJ1-1; no firm D call. CDR1 and CDR2 from the germline V gene are SEHNR and FQNEAQ (reference sequence). Trimming removed 4 bases at V and 6 bases at J, with 9 bases between. This CDR3 is built from 12 residues.

The genes are TRBV5-1 and TRBJ2-7; 8 bases are a match to TRBD1. V lost 0 bases to trimming and J lost 4 bases; unmatched junction nucleotides: 6. The CDR3 totals 15 residues. CDR1 and CDR2 (germline): SGHRS, YFSETQ. The CDR3 reads CASSLGVTGVYEQYF. The CDR3 nucleotides read TGCGCCAGCAGCTTGGGTGTGACAGGGGTTTACGAGCAGTACTTC. Full variable domain (missing parts from reference TRBV5-1 and TRBJ2-7): KAGVTQTPRYLIKTRGQQVTLSCSPISGHRSVSWYQQTPGQGLQFLFEYFSETQRNKGNFPGRFSGRQFSNSRSEMNVSTLELGDSALYLCASSLGVTGVYEQYFGPGTRLTVT.

This rearrangement joins TRBV12-5 to TRBJ2-7; perhaps TRBD2 as D (6 bases). The germline V gene encodes CDR1 LGHNT and CDR2 FRNRAP. Deletions cut 0 bases from V and 1 base from J, with 16 bases between. The CDR3 has 17 amino acids. The CDR3 loop reads CASGLVSGGWGSYEQYF. Written as DNA, the CDR3 is TGTGCTAGTGGTTTGGTGTCAGGAGGGTGGGGTTCCTACGAGCAGTACTTC.

The chain combines TRBV19 with TRBJ2-7; the D gene is possibly TRBD2 (5 bases). Trimming removed 6 bases from V and 5 bases from J, with 14 bases in between. CDR3 size: 13 residues. From germline, CDR1 is LNHDA and CDR2 SQIVND (reference sequence). The CDR3 here is CASRSLDGNEQYF. The CDR3 nucleotides read TGTGCCAGTAGATCGCTGGACGGGAACGAGCAGTACTTC. Combining the CDR3 with reference TRBV19 and TRBJ2-7 gives the whole variable domain DGGITQSPKYLFRKEGQNVTLSCEQNLNHDAMYWYRQDPGQGLRLIYYSQIVNDFQKGDIAEGYSVSREKKESFPLTVTSAQKNPTAFYLCASRSLDGNEQYFGPGTRLTVT.

The V call is TRBV11-2, the J call TRBJ2-1; D gene unclear. V was pared by 1 base and J by 9 bases, with 7 bases between. Germline assignment: CDR1 SGHAT and CDR2 FQNNGV. This CDR3 is built from 12 residues. The CDR3 sequence is CASSLGRLEQFF. The CDR3 DNA is TGTGCCAGCAGCTTAGGACGACTTGAGCAGTTCTTC.

V usage is TRBV20-1 and J usage is TRBJ1-2, with unresolved D. The CDR3 totals 8 residues. CDR1 and CDR2 (germline): DFQATT, SNEGSKA (reference sequence). V lost 6 bases and J 7 bases, leaving 3 bases between the germline ends. CDR3 bases: TGCAGTGCCGGTGGCTACACCTTC. It yields the protein CSAGGYTF.

The gene calls are TRBV5-1 and TRBJ2-7, with no clear D. This CDR3 is built from 11 residues. Trimming cost V 0 bases and J 6 bases, with 4 bases left between them. The germline gives CDR1 SGHRS, CDR2 YFSETQ. This chain's CDR3 is CASSLAFEQYF. The CDR3 bases are TGCGCCAGCAGCTTGGCCTTCGAGCAGTACTTC. Supplemented by reference TRBV5-1 and TRBJ2-7, the full variable domain reads KAGVTQTPRYLIKTRGQQVTLSCSPISGHRSVSWYQQTPGQGLQFLFEYFSETQRNKGNFPGRFSGRQFSNSRSEMNVSTLELGDSALYLCASSLAFEQYFGPGTRLTVT.

This sequence joins TRBV5-6 and TRBJ2-2; TRBD2 aligns across 11 bases. The CDR3 runs 19 residues. Per the germline V gene, CDR1 is SGHDT and CDR2 is YYEEEE. V dropped 3 bases and J dropped 1; count of bases not matched to a gene: 11. DNA of the CDR3: TGTGCCAGCAGCTCCGGGTCGCTAGCGGGGGGACTGAACACCGGGGAGCTGTTTTTT. Translated: CASSSGSLAGGLNTGELFF.